This T cell receptor (beta chain) was identified during a study of CD8+CD57+ T cells in acquired aplastic anemia. Study-wide background: Roughly 3.2 ug was the average amount of DNA from sorted CD4+ and CD8+ cells. Overall study results and limits: The same twenty-nine CD8+ CDR3 sequences occurred in patients and in controls.

CDR3 and TCR beta VDJ profiling relied on genomic DNA as the template. TCRdb redid the calling of the reads with MiXCR, one entry per CDR3 protein. The table records about 150,000 distinct CDR3 sequences, roughly half of them present only once. The CDR3 runs 16 residues. V shed 4 bases and J 2 bases; nucleotides not matched to a gene: 5. Germline V lookup: CDR1 SGDLS, CDR2 YYNGEE. With regard to this clonotype: Antigen specificity is unknown. This may come from a read error, since a much larger clone is one base off.

Patients chosen for sequencing had shown CD8+CD57+ cell expansion by flow cytometry. The diagnosis in all patients was severe acquired aplastic anemia. The material sequenced was sorted CD4+, CD8+, or CD8+CD57+ T cells (not recorded which) from PBMCs. This sequence joins TRBV9 and TRBJ2-5; TRBD2 agrees at 13 bases. This clonotype was obtained from a human donor with aplastic anemia. The CDR3 is CASSNTLAGGQETQYF. The CDR3 region has the DNA TGTGCCAGCAGCAACACACTAGCGGGGGGGCAAGAGACCCAGTACTTC. Supplemented by reference TRBV9 and TRBJ2-5, the full variable domain reads DSGVTQTPKHLITATGQRVTLRCSPRSGDLSVYWYQQSLDQGLQFLIQYYNGEERAKGNILERFSAQQFPDLHSELNLSSLELGDSALYFCASSNTLAGGQETQYFGPGTRLLVL.